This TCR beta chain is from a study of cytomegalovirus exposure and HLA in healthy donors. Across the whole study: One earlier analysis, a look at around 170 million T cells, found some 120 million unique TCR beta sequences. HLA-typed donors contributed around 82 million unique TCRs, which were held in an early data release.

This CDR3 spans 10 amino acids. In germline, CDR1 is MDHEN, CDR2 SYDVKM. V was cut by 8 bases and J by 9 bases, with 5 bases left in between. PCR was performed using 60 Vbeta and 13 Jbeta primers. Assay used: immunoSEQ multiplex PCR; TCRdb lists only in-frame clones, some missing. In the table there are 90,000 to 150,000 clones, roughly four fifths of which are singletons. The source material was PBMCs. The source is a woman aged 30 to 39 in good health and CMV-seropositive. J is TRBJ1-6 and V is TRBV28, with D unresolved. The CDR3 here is CASGPSPLHF. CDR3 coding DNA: TGTGCCAGCGGGCCTTCACCCCTCCACTTT.